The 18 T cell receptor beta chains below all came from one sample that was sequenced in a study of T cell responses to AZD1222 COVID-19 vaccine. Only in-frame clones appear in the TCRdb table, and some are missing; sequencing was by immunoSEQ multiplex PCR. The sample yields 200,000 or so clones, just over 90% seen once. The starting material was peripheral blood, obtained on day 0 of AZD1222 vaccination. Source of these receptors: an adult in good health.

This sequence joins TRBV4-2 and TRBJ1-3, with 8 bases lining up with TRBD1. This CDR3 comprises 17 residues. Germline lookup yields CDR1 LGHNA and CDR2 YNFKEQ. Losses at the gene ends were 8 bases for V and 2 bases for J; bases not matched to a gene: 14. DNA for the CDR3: TGTGCCAGCTCCAAATTGGGAGACAGGGGACCTGGAAACACCATATATTTT. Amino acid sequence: CASSKLGDRGPGNTIYF.

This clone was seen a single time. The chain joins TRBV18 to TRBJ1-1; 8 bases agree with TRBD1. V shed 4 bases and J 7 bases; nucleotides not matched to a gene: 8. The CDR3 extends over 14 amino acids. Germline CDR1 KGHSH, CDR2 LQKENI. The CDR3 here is CASSLSGQGNEAFF. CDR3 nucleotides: TGTGCCAGCTCACTCTCCGGACAGGGAAATGAAGCTTTCTTT.

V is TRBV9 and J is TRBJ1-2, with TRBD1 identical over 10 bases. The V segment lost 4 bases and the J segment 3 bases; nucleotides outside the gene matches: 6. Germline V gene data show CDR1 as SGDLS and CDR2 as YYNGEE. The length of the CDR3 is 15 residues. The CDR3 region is CASSPSGTGDYGYTF. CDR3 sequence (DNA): TGTGCCAGCAGCCCCTCCGGGACAGGGGACTATGGCTACACCTTC.

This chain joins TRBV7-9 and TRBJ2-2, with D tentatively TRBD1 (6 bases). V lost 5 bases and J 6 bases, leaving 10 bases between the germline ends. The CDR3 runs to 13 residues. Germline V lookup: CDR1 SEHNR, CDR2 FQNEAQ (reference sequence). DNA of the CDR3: TGTGCCAGCAGCCACAGGGTCCCCGGGGAGCTGTTTTTT. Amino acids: CASSHRVPGELFF. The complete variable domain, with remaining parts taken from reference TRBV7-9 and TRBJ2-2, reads DTGVSQNPRHKITKRGQNVTFRCDPISEHNRLYWYRQTLGQGPEFLTYFQNEAQLEKSRLLSDRFSAERPKGSFSTLEIQRTEQGDSAMYLCASSHRVPGELFFGEGSRLTVL.

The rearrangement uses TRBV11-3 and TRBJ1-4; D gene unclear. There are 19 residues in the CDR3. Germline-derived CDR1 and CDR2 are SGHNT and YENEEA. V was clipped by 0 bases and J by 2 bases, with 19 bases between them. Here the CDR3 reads CASSLERRVVEATNEKLFF. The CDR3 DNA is TGTGCCAGCAGCTTAGAACGGCGGGTAGTGGAGGCGACTAATGAAAAACTGTTTTTT.

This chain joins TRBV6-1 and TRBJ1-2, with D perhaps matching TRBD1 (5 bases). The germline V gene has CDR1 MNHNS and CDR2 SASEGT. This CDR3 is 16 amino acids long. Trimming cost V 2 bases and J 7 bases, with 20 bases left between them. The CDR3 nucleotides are TGTGCCAGCAGTGAATCCCCGGGACGTTTTTGGGGTGGCTACACCTTC. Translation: CASSESPGRFWGGYTF.

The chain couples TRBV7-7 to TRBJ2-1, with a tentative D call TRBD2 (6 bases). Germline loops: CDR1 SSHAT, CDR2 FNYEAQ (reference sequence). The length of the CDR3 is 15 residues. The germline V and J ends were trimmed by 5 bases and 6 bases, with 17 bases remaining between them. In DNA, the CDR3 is TGTGCCAGCAGCCCCCGACTAGGCGGTTTCAATGAGCAGTTCTTC. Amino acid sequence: CASSPRLGGFNEQFF.

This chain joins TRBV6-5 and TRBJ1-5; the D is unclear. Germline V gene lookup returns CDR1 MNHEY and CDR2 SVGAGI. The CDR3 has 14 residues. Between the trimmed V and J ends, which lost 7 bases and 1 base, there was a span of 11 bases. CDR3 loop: CASTGVGSNQPQHF. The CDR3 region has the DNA TGTGCCAGCACGGGAGTTGGGAGCAATCAGCCCCAGCATTTT.

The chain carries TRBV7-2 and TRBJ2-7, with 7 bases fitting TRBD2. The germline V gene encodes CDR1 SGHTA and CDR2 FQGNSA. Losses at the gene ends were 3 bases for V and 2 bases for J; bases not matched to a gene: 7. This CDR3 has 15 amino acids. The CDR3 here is CASSLAGDSTYEQYF. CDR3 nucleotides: TGTGCCAGCAGCTTGGCGGGAGACTCAACCTACGAGCAGTACTTC.

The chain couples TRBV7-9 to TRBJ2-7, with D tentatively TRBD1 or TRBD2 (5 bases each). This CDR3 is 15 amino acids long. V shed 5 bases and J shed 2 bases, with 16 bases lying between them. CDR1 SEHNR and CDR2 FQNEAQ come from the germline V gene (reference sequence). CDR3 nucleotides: TGTGCCAGCAGCGAGGGGACGGAAAGAACCTACGAGCAGTACTTC. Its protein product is CASSEGTERTYEQYF.

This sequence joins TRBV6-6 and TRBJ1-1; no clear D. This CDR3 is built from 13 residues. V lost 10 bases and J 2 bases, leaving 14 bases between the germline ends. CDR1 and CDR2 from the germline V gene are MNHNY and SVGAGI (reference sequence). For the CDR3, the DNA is TGTGCCATCCGGAATCACCTAAACACTGAAGCTTTCTTT. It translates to CAIRNHLNTEAFF.

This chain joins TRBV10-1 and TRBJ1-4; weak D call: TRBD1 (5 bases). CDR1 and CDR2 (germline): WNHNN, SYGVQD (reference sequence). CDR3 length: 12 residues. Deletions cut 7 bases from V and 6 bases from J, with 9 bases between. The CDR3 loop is CASKGTDEKLFF. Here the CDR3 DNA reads TGCGCCAGCAAGGGGACGGATGAAAAACTGTTTTTT.

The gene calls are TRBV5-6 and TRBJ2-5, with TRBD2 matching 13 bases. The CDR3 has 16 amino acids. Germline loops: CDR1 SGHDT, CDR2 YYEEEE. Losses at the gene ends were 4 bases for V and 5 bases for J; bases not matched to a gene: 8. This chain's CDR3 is CASSLRTSGSFETQYF. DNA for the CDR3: TGTGCCAGCAGCCTCAGGACTAGCGGGAGTTTCGAGACCCAGTACTTC.

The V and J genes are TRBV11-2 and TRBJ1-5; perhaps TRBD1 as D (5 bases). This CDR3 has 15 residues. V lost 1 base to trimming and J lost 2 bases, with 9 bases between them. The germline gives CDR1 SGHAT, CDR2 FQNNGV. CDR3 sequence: CASSLGGRGNQPQHF. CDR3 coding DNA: TGTGCCAGCAGCTTAGGAGGCAGGGGCAATCAGCCCCAGCATTTT.

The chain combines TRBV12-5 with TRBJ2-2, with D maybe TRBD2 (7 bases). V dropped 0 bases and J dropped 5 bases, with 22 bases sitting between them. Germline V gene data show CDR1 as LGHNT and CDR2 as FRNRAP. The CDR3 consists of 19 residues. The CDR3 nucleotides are TGTGCTAGTGGTTTGGTATACGAGTGGGGCGGGGGACAAACCGGGGAGCTGTTTTTT. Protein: CASGLVYEWGGGQTGELFF.

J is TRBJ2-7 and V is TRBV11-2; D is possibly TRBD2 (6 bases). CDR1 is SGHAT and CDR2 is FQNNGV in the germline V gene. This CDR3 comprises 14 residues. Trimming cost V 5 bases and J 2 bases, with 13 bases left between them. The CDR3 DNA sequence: TGTGCCAGCAGCCTTCTAGCGAAGGCCTACGAGCAGTACTTC. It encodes CASSLLAKAYEQYF.

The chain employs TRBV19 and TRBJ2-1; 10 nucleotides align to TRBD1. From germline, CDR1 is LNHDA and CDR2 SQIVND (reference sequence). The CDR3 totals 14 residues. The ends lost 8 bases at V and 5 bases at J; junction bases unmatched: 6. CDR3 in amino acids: CASAGTGVNNEQFF. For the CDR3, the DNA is TGTGCCAGTGCCGGGACAGGGGTAAACAATGAGCAGTTCTTC.

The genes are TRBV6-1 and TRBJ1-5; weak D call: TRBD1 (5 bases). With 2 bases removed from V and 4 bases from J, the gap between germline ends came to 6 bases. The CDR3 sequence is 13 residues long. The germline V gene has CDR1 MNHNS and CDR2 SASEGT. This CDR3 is CASSEWGNQPQHF. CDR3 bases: TGTGCCAGCAGTGAATGGGGGAATCAGCCCCAGCATTTT.